This T cell receptor (beta chain) originates from a study of blood T cell repertoires in COVID-19. Across the study: The analysed material was cDNA or gDNA that came from T cells, B-cell-depleted T cells, or PBMCs.

As handled by the study authors: How many nucleated cells were present was estimated from reference gene primer amplification. Sequenced by immunoSEQ multiplex PCR; TCRdb stores in-frame clones only, minus some. The DNA was the basis for D and trimming; V, J and clone size are from that table. The sample holds just under 75,000 clones, roughly 84% seen once. CDR3 length: 16 amino acids. V was shortened by 6 bases and J by 0 bases, with 18 bases between the two germline ends. Germline lookup yields CDR1 LGHDT and CDR2 YNNKEL (reference sequence). This clonotype was obtained from an older man with active or convalescent COVID-19. The chain employs TRBV3-1 (or the pseudogene TRBV3-2) and TRBJ2-7, with D tentatively TRBD2 (5 bases). The specimen sequenced was peripheral blood. The CDR3 protein is CASSRPSRTGSYEQYF. In DNA, the CDR3 is TGTGCCAGCAGTCGACCCTCGAGGACTGGCTCCTACGAGCAGTACTTC.